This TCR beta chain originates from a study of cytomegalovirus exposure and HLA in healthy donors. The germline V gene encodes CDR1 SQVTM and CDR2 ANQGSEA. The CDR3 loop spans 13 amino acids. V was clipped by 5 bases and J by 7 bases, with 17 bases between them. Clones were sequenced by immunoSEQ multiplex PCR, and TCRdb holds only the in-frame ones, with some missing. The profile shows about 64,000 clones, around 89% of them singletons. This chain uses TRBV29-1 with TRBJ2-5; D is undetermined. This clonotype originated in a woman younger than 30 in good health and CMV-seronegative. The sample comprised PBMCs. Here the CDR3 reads CSVSAARDGTQYF. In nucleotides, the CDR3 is TGCAGCGTTAGTGCAGCGCGCGATGGGACCCAGTACTTC.